This is a list of T cell receptor beta chains from one sample in a study of response to subunit inactivated influenza vaccine. One entry per CDR3 protein results from TCRdb running MiXCR on the RT-PCR reads. This table holds 500,000 to 600,000 distinct CDR3 sequences, 10% to 15% found once. The sample was PBMCs from blood, taken about 40 days after vaccination. Receptors were obtained from a man aged 50-60 years who received an inactivated influenza vaccine. CDR3s include the opening cysteine and the closing phenylalanine or tryptophan. The D gene is left open where the match is weak. Clone size appears in some rows only: once, few, many, or a class for an expanded clone.

few	TRBV5-1	TRBJ2-3	-	CASSGTGLGSDTQYF	TGCGCCAGCAGCGGAACAGGGTTGGGTTCAGATACGCAGTATTTT
many	TRBV7-2	TRBJ2-7	-	CASSFTAYEQYF	TGTGCCAGCAGCTTTACGGCCTACGAGCAGTACTTC
-	TRBV5-1	TRBJ2-1	TRBD2	CASSLELAGVENEQFF	TGCGCCAGCAGCTTGGAGTTAGCGGGAGTCGAGAATGAGCAGTTCTTC
-	TRBV29-1	TRBJ2-1	TRBD2	CSVESGRVYEQFF	TGCAGCGTTGAAAGCGGGAGAGTCTATGAGCAGTTCTTC
few	TRBV10-2	TRBJ2-3	-	CASSESGGRGDTQYF	TGCGCCAGCAGTGAGTCGGGGGGCCGGGGGGATACGCAGTATTTT
-	TRBV7-9	TRBJ2-2	-	CASRAGTESTGELFF	TGTGCCAGCAGGGCCGGGACGGAGAGCACCGGGGAGCTGTTTTTT
many	TRBV4-3	TRBJ2-3	TRBD2	CASSEGGRASDTQYF	TGCGCCAGCAGCGAGGGCGGGAGGGCCAGTGATACGCAGTATTTT
many	TRBV20-1	TRBJ2-4	-	CSAENGYLAKNIQYF	TGCAGTGCCGAAAACGGGTACCTAGCCAAAAACATTCAGTACTTC
-	TRBV5-4	TRBJ2-1	TRBD2	CASSSGGGLRNEQFF	TGTGCCAGCAGCTCGGGAGGGGGTTTGCGCAATGAGCAGTTCTTC
few	TRBV6-2/TRBV6-3	TRBJ2-5	TRBD1	CASSQVPGQGGKTQYF	TGTGCCAGCAGTCAAGTCCCGGGACAGGGTGGTAAGACCCAGTACTTC
-	TRBV12-3/TRBV12-4	TRBJ2-3	-	CASSPGPRGDTQYF	TGTGCCAGCAGCCCGGGTCCTCGGGGGGATACGCAGTATTTT
-	TRBV29-1	TRBJ2-5	-	CSVEDPTPAETQYF	TGCAGCGTTGAAGATCCCACCCCGGCAGAGACCCAGTACTTC
-	TRBV6-1	TRBJ2-5	-	CATMGSFRGTQYF	TGTGCCACCATGGGATCTTTCCGTGGGACCCAGTACTTC
many	TRBV24-1	TRBJ2-3	-	CATSRQSTDTQYF	TGTGCCACCAGTAGACAGAGCACAGATACGCAGTATTTT
many	TRBV12-3/TRBV12-4	TRBJ2-7	TRBD2	CASSLWREGPEQYF	TGTGCCAGCAGTTTATGGAGGGAGGGCCCAGAGCAGTACTTC
-	TRBV10-2	TRBJ1-1	TRBD1	CASRGTGGNTEAFF	TGCGCCAGCAGGGGGACAGGGGGGAACACTGAAGCTTTCTTT
-	TRBV18	TRBJ1-5	TRBD1	CASSPTGGYQPQHF	TGTGCCAGCTCACCTACAGGGGGCTACCAGCCCCAGCATTTT
-	TRBV5-1	TRBJ1-4	-	CASSSAGSGGGKLFF	TGCGCCAGCAGCTCCGCGGGATCTGGTGGTGGAAAACTGTTTTTT
few	TRBV9	TRBJ2-7	TRBD2	CASSGTSGPYEQYF	TGTGCCAGCAGCGGGACTAGCGGGCCCTACGAGCAGTACTTC
many	TRBV6-7	TRBJ1-1	-	CAGGTINTEAFF	TGTGCCGGAGGGACAATCAACACTGAAGCTTTCTTT
-	TRBV20-1	TRBJ2-3	-	CSVGMGTQYF	TGCAGTGTAGGGATGGGTACGCAGTATTTT
once	TRBV6-6	TRBJ2-7	-	CASSWGRDYEQYF	TGTGCCAGCAGTTGGGGCAGGGACTACGAGCAGTACTTC
-	TRBV20-1	TRBJ2-7	TRBD2	CSARGPSGNYEQYF	TGCAGTGCTAGAGGTCCTAGCGGCAACTACGAGCAGTACTTC
-	TRBV7-2	TRBJ1-2	TRBD1	CASSPRDSNYGYTF	TGTGCCAGCAGCCCCCGGGACAGCAACTATGGCTACACCTTC
-	TRBV24-1	TRBJ2-1	-	CATSDSMGNEQFF	TGTGCCACCAGTGATTCGATGGGCAATGAGCAGTTCTTC
few	TRBV7-2	TRBJ1-2	-	CASSLSDRNYGYTF	TGTGCCAGCAGCTTAAGTGACAGGAACTATGGCTACACCTTC
few	TRBV7-2	TRBJ2-7	TRBD1	CASSLEGTGGYEQYF	TGTGCCAGCAGCTTAGAAGGGACAGGGGGTTACGAGCAGTACTTC
-	TRBV10-1	TRBJ2-1	TRBD1	CASSEYLDRVSYNEQFF	TGCGCCAGCAGTGAGTATTTGGACAGGGTTTCCTACAATGAGCAGTTCTTC
few	TRBV12-3/TRBV12-4	TRBJ2-1	TRBD1	CASSQGQGESNEQFF	TGTGCCAGCAGTCAGGGACAGGGAGAAAGCAATGAGCAGTTCTTC
many	TRBV6-1	TRBJ2-7	-	CAVSDLYEQYF	TGTGCTGTCAGCGATCTATACGAGCAGTACTTC
-	TRBV24-1	TRBJ2-1	-	CATSELGGERGSYNEQFF	TGTGCCACCAGTGAATTGGGTGGCGAGAGGGGGTCCTACAATGAGCAGTTCTTC
few	TRBV5-1	TRBJ2-1	-	CASSLVADLFAEQFF	TGCGCCAGCAGCTTGGTCGCGGATCTGTTCGCTGAGCAGTTCTTC
-	TRBV7-2	TRBJ2-1	TRBD2	CASSLTGTTLNEQFF	TGTGCCAGCAGCCTTACCGGGACTACGTTAAATGAGCAGTTCTTC
many	TRBV5-1	TRBJ2-3	TRBD2	CASSLSGRDTDTQYF	TGCGCCAGCAGCTTGAGCGGGAGGGACACAGATACGCAGTATTTT
few	TRBV7-9	TRBJ2-1	-	CASLGVHYNEQFF	TGTGCCAGCTTGGGAGTACACTACAATGAGCAGTTCTTC
few	TRBV7-3	TRBJ2-5	TRBD2	CASSAQLAGQETQYF	TGTGCCAGCAGCGCACAACTAGCGGGACAAGAGACCCAGTACTTC
-	TRBV5-1	TRBJ1-1	-	CASSLLSANTEAFF	TGCGCCAGCAGCTTGCTCAGCGCGAACACTGAAGCTTTCTTT
-	TRBV7-2	TRBJ2-5	TRBD2	CASSTRTSAQYF	TGTGCCAGCAGCACCCGGACTAGCGCCCAGTACTTC
-	TRBV11-3	TRBJ2-1	TRBD1	CASSLGTDLNEQFF	TGTGCCAGCAGCTTGGGGACAGACTTGAATGAGCAGTTCTTC
-	TRBV6-1	TRBJ2-7	-	CASKIGGSYEQYF	TGTGCCAGCAAGATTGGCGGTTCCTACGAGCAGTACTTC
few	TRBV5-6	TRBJ2-5	TRBD2	CASSTGLAGEETQYF	TGTGCCAGCAGCACGGGACTAGCGGGGGAAGAGACCCAGTACTTC
-	TRBV6-1	TRBJ2-3	-	CASRVGLSQADTQYF	TGTGCCAGCAGAGTCGGACTATCCCAGGCCGATACGCAGTATTTT
-	TRBV10-3	TRBJ2-3	TRBD2	CATLAGLSTDTQYF	TGTGCCACCCTAGCGGGACTGAGCACAGATACGCAGTATTTT
many	TRBV12-3/TRBV12-4	TRBJ1-6	-	CASSFSGSYNSPLHF	TGTGCCAGCAGTTTCAGCGGTTCCTATAATTCACCCCTCCACTTT
-	TRBV24-1	TRBJ2-1	-	CATSDTDSPSYNEQFF	TGTGCCACCAGTGACACAGACAGTCCGTCCTACAATGAGCAGTTCTTC
few	TRBV7-2	TRBJ1-5	-	CASSLVRTTNQPQHF	TGTGCCAGCAGCTTAGTTCGGACCACAAATCAGCCCCAGCATTTT
-	TRBV7-2	TRBJ2-1	TRBD2	CASSLAPSGSFQFF	TGTGCCAGCAGCTTAGCGCCTAGCGGGAGTTTTCAGTTCTTC
few	TRBV11-3	TRBJ2-1	TRBD2	CASSLGLAGGQYNEQFF	TGTGCCAGCAGCCTAGGACTAGCGGGGGGTCAATACAATGAGCAGTTCTTC
-	TRBV6-2/TRBV6-3	TRBJ1-1	-	CASSYGRPNTEAFF	TGTGCCAGCAGTTACGGGCGGCCGAACACTGAAGCTTTCTTT
-	TRBV20-1	TRBJ2-3	TRBD2	CSATTSGGQTFSTSTDTQYF	TGCAGTGCCACGACTAGCGGGGGACAGACGTTTTCCACTAGCACAGATACGCAGTATTTT
few	TRBV6-1	TRBJ1-1	-	CASRPNTLLDTEAFF	TGTGCCAGCAGGCCCAATACGTTGCTGGACACTGAAGCTTTCTTT
-	TRBV10-3	TRBJ2-2	TRBD1	CAISRDRDTGELFF	TGTGCCATCAGCAGAGACAGGGACACCGGGGAGCTGTTTTTT
-	TRBV11-2	TRBJ1-2	-	CASSLDSTVDGYTF	TGTGCCAGCAGCTTAGATAGTACGGTAGATGGCTACACCTTC